The entry below describes one T cell receptor (beta chain). This clone has a single count. Which antigen it targets is not known. It has no much larger one-base neighbor in the sample; base qualities were not kept. These data originate in a study of control samples from healthy donors and cancer patients (dated by TCRdb to about 2020). Library method: the immunoSEQ multiplex PCR assay. Here the immuneACCESS table is served through TCRdb, limited to in-frame sequences with V and J called. Missing clones are a known gap in these copies; in checked studies unresolved V genes cover under half, and the rest lacks a known reason. Present in this sample are 100,000 to 150,000 clones, roughly 86% of which were seen just once. Of the sample, just under 3% falls within the top ten clones. The sequencing input was blood. This TCR derives from a man aged 60 to 69 in good health.

The CDR3 protein is CASSQWLWAYGYTF. The sequenced DNA: TGTGCCAGCAGCCAATGGCTGTGGGCCTATGGCTACACCTTC. The V gene is TRBV14 and the J gene is TRBJ1-2, with no confidently assigned D gene. Reading from cysteine to phenylalanine, the CDR3 counts 14 amino acids. The CDR3 DNA has 42 bases and is translated from base 1. The V end loses 2 bases and the J end loses 4 bases, and a stretch of 11 bases separates them. From a lookup of the germline V gene, CDR1 and CDR2 are SGHDN and FVKESK.